This TCR beta chain was sequenced in a study of T cells after yellow fever vaccination. Study-wide results and limits: Overall, a small share of clonotypes was seen in both CD4 and CD8 compartments. Most clones from primary vaccination were detected again post-booster (roughly 96% CD4, more than 85% CD8).

CDR3 size: 14 residues. Germline values: CDR1 SGHRS, CDR2 YFSETQ. The ends were cut back, 4 bases at V and 5 bases at J, with 14 bases in the middle. In making TCR cDNA, 5'RACE template switching added a universal primer site and UMIs to it. TCRdb independently ran MiXCR on the 5' RACE reads; one entry per CDR3 protein. Of about 400,000 distinct CDR3 sequences listed, around 6.5% are singletons. This clonotype came up many times. The antigen is unknown. The sequenced sample was PBMCs, obtained 5 days after the yellow fever booster vaccination. V usage is TRBV5-1 and J usage is TRBJ2-3, with a possible D match to TRBD1 (6 bases). This sequence originates from a man aged 25-45 years who received the YFV17D yellow fever vaccine. The CDR3 nucleotides read TGCGCCAGCAGCCTGGACAGTATCTTAGATACGCAGTATTTT. Encoded protein: CASSLDSILDTQYF.